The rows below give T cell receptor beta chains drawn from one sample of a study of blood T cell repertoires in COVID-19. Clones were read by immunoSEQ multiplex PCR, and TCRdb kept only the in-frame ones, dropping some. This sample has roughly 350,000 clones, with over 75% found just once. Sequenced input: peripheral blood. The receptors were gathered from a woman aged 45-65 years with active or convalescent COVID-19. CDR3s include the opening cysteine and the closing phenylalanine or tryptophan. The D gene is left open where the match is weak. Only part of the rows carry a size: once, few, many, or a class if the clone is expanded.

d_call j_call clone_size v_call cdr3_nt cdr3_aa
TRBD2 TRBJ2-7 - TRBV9 TGTGCCAGCAGCGTGGGACTAGCGGGAGGATTCCACGAGCAGTACTTC CASSVGLAGGFHEQYF
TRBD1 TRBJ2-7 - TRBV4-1 TGCGCCAGCAGCCCCCCGGACAGGTACGAGCAGTACTTC CASSPPDRYEQYF
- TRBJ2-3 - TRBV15 TGTGCCACCAGCAGAGATGGGCGCGGGAGCACAGATACGCAGTATTTT CATSRDGRGSTDTQYF
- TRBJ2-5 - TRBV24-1 TGTGCCACCAGTGCCATTGGACTGACGGCTCAGGAGACCCAGTACTTC CATSAIGLTAQETQYF
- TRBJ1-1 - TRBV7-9 TGTGCCAGCAGCTTAGCTCGGGGAGGACCGAACACTGAAGCTTTCTTT CASSLARGGPNTEAFF
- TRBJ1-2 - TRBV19 TGTGCCAGTACCGGGACAATACCTAACTATGGCTACACCTTC CASTGTIPNYGYTF
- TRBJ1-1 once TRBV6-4 TGTGCCAGCAGTGAAGATCTCAGGGCCCCTGAAGCTTTCTTT CASSEDLRAPEAFF
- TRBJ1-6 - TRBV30 TGTGCCTGGGCGGAGGGGTTCGGTAATTCACCCCTCCACTTT CAWAEGFGNSPLHF
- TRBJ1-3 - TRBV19 TGTGCCAGTAGTATGGGAGGGATCTCTGGAAACACCATATATTTT CASSMGGISGNTIYF
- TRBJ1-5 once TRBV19 TGTGCCAGTAGTATTGGCAGGGGTAGCAATCAGCCCCAGCATTTT CASSIGRGSNQPQHF
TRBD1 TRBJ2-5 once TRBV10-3 TGTGCCATTGGGGGACAGGGAGGAGAGACCCAGTACTTC CAIGGQGGETQYF
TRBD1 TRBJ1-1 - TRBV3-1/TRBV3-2 TGTGCCAGCAGCCAAGGGCCCCGACAGGGACAGAACACTGAAGCTTTCTTT CASSQGPRQGQNTEAFF
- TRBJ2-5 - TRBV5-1 TGCGCCAGCAGCTTGGGGGTAGCAAACTACCAAGAGACCCAGTACTTC CASSLGVANYQETQYF
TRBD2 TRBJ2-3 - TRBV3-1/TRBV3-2 TGTGCCAGCAGCCCACCCAATTGGGGGGGGGCAGATACGCAGTATTTT CASSPPNWGGADTQYF
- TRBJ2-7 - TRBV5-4 TGTGCCAGCAGCTCGACAGAGTCCTACGAGCAGTACTTC CASSSTESYEQYF
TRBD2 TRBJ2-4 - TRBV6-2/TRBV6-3 TGTGCCAGCAGCCGGACTAGCGGGAGTCCAAACATTCAGTACTTC CASSRTSGSPNIQYF
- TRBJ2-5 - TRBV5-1 TGCGCCAGCAGCCCAGGACAGAAAGAGACCCAGTACTTC CASSPGQKETQYF
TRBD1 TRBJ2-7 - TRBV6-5 TGTGCCAGCAGCCGGGGACAGGGATCCACCTACGAGCAGTACTTC CASSRGQGSTYEQYF
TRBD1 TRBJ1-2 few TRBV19 TGTGCCAGTAGTATAGTTTCGCCCGGACAGGGGGCAAGCTATGGCTACACCTTC CASSIVSPGQGASYGYTF
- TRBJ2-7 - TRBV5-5 TGTGCCAGCAGCCGGGGGTTACAGGGGTCAAGCTCCTACGAGCAGTACTTC CASSRGLQGSSSYEQYF
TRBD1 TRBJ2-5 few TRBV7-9 TGTGCCAGCAGCAAGAGACAGGGGTTGATGGAGACCCAGTACTTC CASSKRQGLMETQYF
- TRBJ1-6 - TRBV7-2 TGTGCCAGCAGCTCCAAGCGGGGCACCTATAATTCACCCCTCCACTTT CASSSKRGTYNSPLHF
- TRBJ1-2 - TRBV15 TGTGCCACCAGCGAACGGGACACTTCTAACTATGGCTACACCTTC CATSERDTSNYGYTF
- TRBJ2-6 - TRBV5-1 TGCGCCAGCAGCTTATACAGGGAGTTATCTGGGGCCAACGTCCTGACTTTC CASSLYRELSGANVLTF
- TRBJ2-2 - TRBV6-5 TGTGCCAGCAGTTACAGTGGGGGCGCCGGGGAGCTGTTTTTT CASSYSGGAGELFF
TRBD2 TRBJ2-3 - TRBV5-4 TGTGCCAGCAGCTTGGGCGGGAGCTTAACAGATACGCAGTATTTT CASSLGGSLTDTQYF
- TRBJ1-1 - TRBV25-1 TGTGCCAGCAGTGAACCAGGGTGGAACACTGAAGCTTTCTTT CASSEPGWNTEAFF
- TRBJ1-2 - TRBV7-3 TGTGCCAGCAGCCCCTCGACAGACAGCTATGGCTACACCTTC CASSPSTDSYGYTF
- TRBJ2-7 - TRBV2 TGTGCCAGCAACCAGGACAGAGGCGACGAGCAGTACTTC CASNQDRGDEQYF
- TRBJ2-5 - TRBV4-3 TGCGCCAGCAGCCAATCCCTCCAAGAGACCCAGTACTTC CASSQSLQETQYF
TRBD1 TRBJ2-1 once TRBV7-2 TGTGCCAGCAGCATGGACAGGGGCCTATACAATGAGCAGTTCTTC CASSMDRGLYNEQFF
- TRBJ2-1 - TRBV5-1 TGCGCCAGCAGAGAGGCCCACTCCTACAATGAGCAGTTCTTC CASREAHSYNEQFF
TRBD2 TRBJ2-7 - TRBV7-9 TGTGCCAGCAGCCTCCCCGGGACTAGCGACTACGAGCAGTACTTC CASSLPGTSDYEQYF
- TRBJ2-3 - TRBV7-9 TGTGCCAGCAGCTTAGACGGGGGAGCAGATACGCAGTATTTT CASSLDGGADTQYF
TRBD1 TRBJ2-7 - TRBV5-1 TGCGCCAGCAGCTTGGTTGGGACAGGAAAGTTGGGTTACGAGCAGTACTTC CASSLVGTGKLGYEQYF
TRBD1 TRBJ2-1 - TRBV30 TGTGCCTGGAGTAGGCAGGGGGACGAGCAGTTCTTC CAWSRQGDEQFF
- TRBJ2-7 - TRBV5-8 TGTGCCAGCAGCCACAGGGTCTCCTACGAGCAGTACTTC CASSHRVSYEQYF
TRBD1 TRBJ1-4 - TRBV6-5 TGTGCCAGCACTCCGCGGGACAGATCTGAAAAACTGTTTTTT CASTPRDRSEKLFF
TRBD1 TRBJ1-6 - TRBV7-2 TGTGCCAGCAGCTTAGAACTTGGACAGGTCGTTTCACCCCTCCACTTT CASSLELGQVVSPLHF
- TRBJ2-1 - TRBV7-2 TGTGCCAGCAGCTTAGTCTATGGAGATGAGCAGTTCTTC CASSLVYGDEQFF
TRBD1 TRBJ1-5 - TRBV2 TGTGCCAGCAGTGGGACAGGTATCAATCAGCCCCAGCATTTT CASSGTGINQPQHF
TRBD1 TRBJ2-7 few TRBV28 TGTGCCAGCAGTTTGTCGGGACAGGTCTACGAGCAGTACTTC CASSLSGQVYEQYF
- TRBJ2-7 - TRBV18 TGTGCCAGCTCAGCGTCCGGGACAAGCTACGAGCAGTACTTC CASSASGTSYEQYF
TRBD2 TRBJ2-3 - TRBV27 TGTGCCAGCAGTCTCGGCGGGGGTAAAGGAGATACGCAGTATTTT CASSLGGGKGDTQYF
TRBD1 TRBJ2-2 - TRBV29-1 TGCAGCGTGGAGGGACAGGGATCCACCGGGGAGCTGTTTTTT CSVEGQGSTGELFF
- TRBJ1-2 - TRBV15 TGTGCCACCAGCAGAGCGGGTAACTATGGCTACACCTTC CATSRAGNYGYTF
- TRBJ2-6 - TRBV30 TGTGCCTGGAGTCCCTCCAACGTCCTGACTTTC CAWSPSNVLTF
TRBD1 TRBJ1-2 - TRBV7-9 TGTGCCAGCAGCTTGTCGGAACCCGGGGACAGGAACTATGGCTACACCTTC CASSLSEPGDRNYGYTF